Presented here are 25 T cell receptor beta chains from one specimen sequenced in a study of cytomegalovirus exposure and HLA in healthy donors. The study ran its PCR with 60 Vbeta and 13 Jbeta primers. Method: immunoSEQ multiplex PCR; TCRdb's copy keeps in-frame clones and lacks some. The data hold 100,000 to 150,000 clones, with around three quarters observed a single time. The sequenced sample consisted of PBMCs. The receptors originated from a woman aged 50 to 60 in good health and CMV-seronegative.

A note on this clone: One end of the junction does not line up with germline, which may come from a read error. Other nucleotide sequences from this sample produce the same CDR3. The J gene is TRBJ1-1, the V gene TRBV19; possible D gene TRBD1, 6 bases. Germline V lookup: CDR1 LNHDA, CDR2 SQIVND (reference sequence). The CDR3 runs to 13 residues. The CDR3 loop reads CASRDTLNTEAFF. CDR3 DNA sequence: TGCGCCAGTAGGGACACTCTGAACACTGAAGCTTTCTTT.

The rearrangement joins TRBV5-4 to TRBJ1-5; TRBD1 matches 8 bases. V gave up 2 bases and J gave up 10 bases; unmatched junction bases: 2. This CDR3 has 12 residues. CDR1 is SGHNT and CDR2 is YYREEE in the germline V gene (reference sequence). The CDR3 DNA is TGTGCCAGCAGCTTCGACAGGGGACCCCAGCATTTT. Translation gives CASSFDRGPQHF.

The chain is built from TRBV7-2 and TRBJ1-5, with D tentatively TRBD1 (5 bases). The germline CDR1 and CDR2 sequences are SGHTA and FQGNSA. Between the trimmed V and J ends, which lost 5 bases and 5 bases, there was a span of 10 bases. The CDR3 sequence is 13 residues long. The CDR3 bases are TGTGCCAGCAGCACCACGGGGGATCAGCCCCAGCATTTT. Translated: CASSTTGDQPQHF.

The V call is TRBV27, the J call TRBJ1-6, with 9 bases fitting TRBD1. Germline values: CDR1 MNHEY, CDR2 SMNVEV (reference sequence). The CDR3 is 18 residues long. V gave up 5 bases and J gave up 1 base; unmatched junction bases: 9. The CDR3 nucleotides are TGTGCCAGCAGTCTCAGATCCGGACAGGGGTCCTATAATTCACCCCTCCACTTT. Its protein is CASSLRSGQGSYNSPLHF.

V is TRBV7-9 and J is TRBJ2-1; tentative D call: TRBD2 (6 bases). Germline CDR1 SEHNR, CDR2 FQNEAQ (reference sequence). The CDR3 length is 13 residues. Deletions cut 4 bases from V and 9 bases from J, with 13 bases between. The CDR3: CASSWGGKVEQFF. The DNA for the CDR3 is TGTGCCAGCAGCTGGGGCGGGAAGGTTGAGCAGTTCTTC.

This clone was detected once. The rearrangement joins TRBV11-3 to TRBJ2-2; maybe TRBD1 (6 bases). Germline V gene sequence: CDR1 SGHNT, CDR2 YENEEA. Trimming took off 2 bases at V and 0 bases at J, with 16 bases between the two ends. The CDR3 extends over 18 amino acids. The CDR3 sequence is CASSLSTGWNANTGELFF. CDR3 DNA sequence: TGTGCCAGCAGCTTAAGCACAGGGTGGAACGCGAACACCGGGGAGCTGTTTTTT.

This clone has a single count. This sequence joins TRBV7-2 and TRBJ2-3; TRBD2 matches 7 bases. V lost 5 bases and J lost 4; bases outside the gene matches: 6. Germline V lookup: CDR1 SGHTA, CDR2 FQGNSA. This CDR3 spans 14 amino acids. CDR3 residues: CASSPGLPPDTQYF. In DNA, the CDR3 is TGTGCCAGCAGCCCGGGACTACCCCCAGATACGCAGTATTTT.

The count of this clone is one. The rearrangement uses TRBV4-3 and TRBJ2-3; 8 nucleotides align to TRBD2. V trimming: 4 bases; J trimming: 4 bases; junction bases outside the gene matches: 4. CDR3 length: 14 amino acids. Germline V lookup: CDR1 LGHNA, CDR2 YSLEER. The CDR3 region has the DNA TGCGCCAGCAGCCTCATCGGGGGGGCAGATACGCAGTATTTT. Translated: CASSLIGGADTQYF.

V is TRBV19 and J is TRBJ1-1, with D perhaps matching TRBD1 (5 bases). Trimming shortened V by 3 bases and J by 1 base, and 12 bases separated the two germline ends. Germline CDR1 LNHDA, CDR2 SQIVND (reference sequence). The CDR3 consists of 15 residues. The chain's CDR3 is CASSISRQRNTEAFF. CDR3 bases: TGTGCCAGTAGTATCTCCAGACAGAGGAACACTGAAGCTTTCTTT.

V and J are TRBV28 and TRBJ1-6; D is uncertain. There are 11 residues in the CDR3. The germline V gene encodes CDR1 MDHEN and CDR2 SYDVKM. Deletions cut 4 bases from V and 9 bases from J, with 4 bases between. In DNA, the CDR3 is TGTGCCAGCAGTTCGTCTTCACCCCTCCACTTT. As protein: CASSSSSPLHF.

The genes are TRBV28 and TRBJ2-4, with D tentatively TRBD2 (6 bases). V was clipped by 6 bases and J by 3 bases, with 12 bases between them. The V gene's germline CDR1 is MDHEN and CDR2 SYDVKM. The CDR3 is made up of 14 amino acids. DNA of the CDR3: TGTGCCAGCAGCGAGAGGGGAGGCAAAAACATTCAGTACTTC. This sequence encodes CASSERGGKNIQYF.

The CDR3 loop is CASSGIRGLEPQHF. The CDR3 DNA follows: TGTGCCAGCAGTGGAATCAGGGGATTAGAGCCCCAGCATTTT. V and J are TRBV6-1 and TRBJ1-5; tentatively, D is TRBD1 (6 bases). Looked up from germline, CDR1 is MNHNS and CDR2 is SASEGT. The germline V and J ends were trimmed by 4 bases and 8 bases, with 15 bases remaining between them. This CDR3 has 14 amino acids.

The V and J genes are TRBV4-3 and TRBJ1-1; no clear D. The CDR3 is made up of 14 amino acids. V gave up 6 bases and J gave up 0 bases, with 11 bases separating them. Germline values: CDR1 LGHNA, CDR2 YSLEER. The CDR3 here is CASRYGLLNTEAFF. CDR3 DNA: TGCGCCAGCAGGTACGGACTGTTGAACACTGAAGCTTTCTTT.

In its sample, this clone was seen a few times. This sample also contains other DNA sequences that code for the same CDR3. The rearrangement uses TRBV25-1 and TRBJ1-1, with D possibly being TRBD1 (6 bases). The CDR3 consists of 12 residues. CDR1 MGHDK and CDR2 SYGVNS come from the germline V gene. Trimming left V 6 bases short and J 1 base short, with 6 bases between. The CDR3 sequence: CASRQGNTEAFF. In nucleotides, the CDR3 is TGTGCCAGCAGACAGGGGAACACTGAAGCTTTCTTT.

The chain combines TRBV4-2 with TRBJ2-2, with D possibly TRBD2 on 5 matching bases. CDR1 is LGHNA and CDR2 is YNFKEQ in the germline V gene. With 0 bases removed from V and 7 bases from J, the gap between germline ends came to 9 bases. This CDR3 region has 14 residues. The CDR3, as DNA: TGTGCCAGCAGCCAAGATCCGGGGTACGGGGAGCTGTTTTTT. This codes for CASSQDPGYGELFF.

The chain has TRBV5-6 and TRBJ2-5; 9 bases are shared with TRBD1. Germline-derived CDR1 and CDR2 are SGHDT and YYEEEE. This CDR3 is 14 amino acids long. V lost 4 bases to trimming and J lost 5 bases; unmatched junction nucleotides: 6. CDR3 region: CASSKTGGGETQYF. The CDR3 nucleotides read TGTGCCAGCAGCAAGACAGGGGGAGGCGAGACCCAGTACTTC.

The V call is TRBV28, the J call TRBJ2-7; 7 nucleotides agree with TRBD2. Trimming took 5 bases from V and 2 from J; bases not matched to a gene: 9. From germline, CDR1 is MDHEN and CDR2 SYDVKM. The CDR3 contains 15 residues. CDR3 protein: CASSPPSGGPYEQYF. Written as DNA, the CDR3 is TGTGCCAGCAGTCCCCCATCGGGGGGTCCCTACGAGCAGTACTTC.

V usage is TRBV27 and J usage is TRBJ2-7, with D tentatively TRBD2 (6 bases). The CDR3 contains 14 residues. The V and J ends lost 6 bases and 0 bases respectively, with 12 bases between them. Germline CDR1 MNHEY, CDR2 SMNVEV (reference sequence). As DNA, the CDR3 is TGTGCCAGCAGCGACGCGGGATTCTCCTACGAGCAGTACTTC. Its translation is CASSDAGFSYEQYF.

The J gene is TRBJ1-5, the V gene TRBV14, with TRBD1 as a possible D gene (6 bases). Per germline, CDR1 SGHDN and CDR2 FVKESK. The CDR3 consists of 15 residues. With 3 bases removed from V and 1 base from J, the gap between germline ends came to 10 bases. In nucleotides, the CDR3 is TGTGCCAGCAGCCAGGGGGGGACAAGCAATCAGCCCCAGCATTTT. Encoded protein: CASSQGGTSNQPQHF. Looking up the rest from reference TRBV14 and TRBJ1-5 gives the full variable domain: EAGVTQFPSHSVIEKGQTVTLRCDPISGHDNLYWYRRVMGKEIKFLLHFVKESKQDESGMPNNRFLAERTGGTYSTLKVQPAELEDSGVYFCASSQGGTSNQPQHFGDGTRLSIL.

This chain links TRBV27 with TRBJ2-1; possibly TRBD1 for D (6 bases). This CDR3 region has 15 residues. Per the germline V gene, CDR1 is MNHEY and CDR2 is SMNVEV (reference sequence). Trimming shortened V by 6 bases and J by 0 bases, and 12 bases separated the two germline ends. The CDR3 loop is CASRIGQSSYNEQFF. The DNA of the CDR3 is TGTGCCAGCAGAATCGGACAGAGCTCCTACAATGAGCAGTTCTTC.

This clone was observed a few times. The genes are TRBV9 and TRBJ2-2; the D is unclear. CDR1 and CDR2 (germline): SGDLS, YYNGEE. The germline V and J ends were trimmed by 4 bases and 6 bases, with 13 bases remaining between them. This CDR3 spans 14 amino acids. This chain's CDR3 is CASSLSVIAGELFF. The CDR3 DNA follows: TGTGCCAGCAGCCTCTCAGTCATCGCCGGGGAGCTGTTTTTT.

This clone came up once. CDR3 residues: CSPWSSLGEQYF. The CDR3 DNA is TGCAGCCCCTGGTCCTCACTAGGAGAGCAGTACTTC. The rearrangement links TRBV29-1 to TRBJ2-7, with D maybe TRBD2 (5 bases). This CDR3 contains 12 residues. Germline V gene sequence: CDR1 SQVTM, CDR2 ANQGSEA. V shed 8 bases and J shed 7 bases, with 18 bases lying between them.

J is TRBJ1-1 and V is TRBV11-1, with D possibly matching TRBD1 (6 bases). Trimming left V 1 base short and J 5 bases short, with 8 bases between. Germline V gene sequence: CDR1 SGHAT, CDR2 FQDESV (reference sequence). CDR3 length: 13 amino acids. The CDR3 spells CASSLEGGTEAFF. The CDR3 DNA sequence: TGTGCCAGCAGCTTAGAGGGGGGGACTGAAGCTTTCTTT.

CDR3 residues: CASSLMVYGELFF. The DNA of the CDR3 is TGTGCCAGCAGCTTGATGGTCTATGGGGAGCTGTTTTTT. The rearrangement joins TRBV7-2 to TRBJ2-2, with D unresolved. CDR1 is SGHTA and CDR2 is FQGNSA in the germline V gene. The CDR3 is 13 residues long. V lost 3 bases, J lost 8 bases, and 10 bases lay in between.

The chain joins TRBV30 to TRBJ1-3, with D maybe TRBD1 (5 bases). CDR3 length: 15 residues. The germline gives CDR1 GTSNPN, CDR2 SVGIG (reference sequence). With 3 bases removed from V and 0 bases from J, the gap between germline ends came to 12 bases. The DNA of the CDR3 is TGTGCCTGGAGACGCGGAGGGGTCTCTGGAAACACCATATATTTT. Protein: CAWRRGGVSGNTIYF.